This TCR beta chain was captured by sequencing in a study of blood T cell repertoires in COVID-19. Assay used: immunoSEQ multiplex PCR; TCRdb lists only in-frame clones, some missing. The table lists a few hundred thousand clones, roughly 80% of them singletons. Germline V CDR1 and CDR2: LNHNV, YYDKDF (reference sequence). With 0 bases clipped from V and 2 bases from J, the junction kept 1 base outside the gene matches. The CDR3 length is 16 residues. Sequences were obtained from peripheral blood. V and J are TRBV15 and TRBJ2-1; 10 bases are shared with TRBD2. The source of this sequence is a woman aged 50 to 65 with active or convalescent COVID-19. In DNA form, the CDR3 reads TGTGCCACCAGCAGAGAAGCGGGAGGGACCTACAATGAGCAGTTCTTC. Protein product: CATSREAGGTYNEQFF.